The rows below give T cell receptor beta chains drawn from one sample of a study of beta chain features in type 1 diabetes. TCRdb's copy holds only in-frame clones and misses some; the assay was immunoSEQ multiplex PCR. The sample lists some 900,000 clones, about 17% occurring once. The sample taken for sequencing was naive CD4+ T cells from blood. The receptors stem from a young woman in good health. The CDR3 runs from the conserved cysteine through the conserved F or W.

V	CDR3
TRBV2	CAASRGPSYNEQFF
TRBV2	CASRAQNSPLHF
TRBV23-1	CASSQGDRGNEKLFF
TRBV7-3	CASSPQETGLGTQYF
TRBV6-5	CASRWGAGGYTF
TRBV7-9	CASSNNRDREMYF
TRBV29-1	CSVDESYSYNEQFF
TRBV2	CASMSGGATLRSFF
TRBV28	CASSLVHEATEAFF
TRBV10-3	CAISAGRTNEKLFF
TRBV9	CASSPFGLVSYNEQFF
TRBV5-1	CASSFRGGDTGELFF
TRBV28	CAATGASNQPQHF
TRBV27	CASSLYRGANYGYTF
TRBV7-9	CASSGAPGTGATEAFF
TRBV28	CASSSGFSEAFF
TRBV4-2	CASSPGTDQETQYF
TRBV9	CASSASPGASYNEQFF
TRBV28	CASSSIQPGQGAFF
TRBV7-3	CASSLSGTLNQFF
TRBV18	CASSRDSNEKLFF
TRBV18	CASSPQGGANTDTQYF
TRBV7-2	CASSFPGTGIGYTF
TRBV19	CASNSLWGRSNQPQHF
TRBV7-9	CASSPGTGVGGELFF
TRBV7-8	CASSVRLGQGETQYF
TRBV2	CASSQAPGDHEQYF
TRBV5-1	CASSPTPDSNQPQHF
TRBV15	CATSGGLAGGSYNEQFF
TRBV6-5	CASSSVAGAWSEQYF
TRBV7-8	CASSTMVAEETQYF
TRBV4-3	CASSQILAGAGGPSTDTQYF
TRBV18	CASSPPAGPLNTEAFF
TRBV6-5	CASRRGTGLSYEQYF
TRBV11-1	CASSPDRVSYNEQFF
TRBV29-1	CSVDPASGSVDTQYF
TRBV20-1	CSAQPSAEQFF
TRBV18	CASSPLVPGQETQYF
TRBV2	CASTPSGRPSNEQFF
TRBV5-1	CASSLDGTGYNEQFF
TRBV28	CASSSAPRFGATDTQYF
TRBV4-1	CASSRVGASGSRSTDTQYF
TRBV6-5	CASRPPGKETQYF
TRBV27	CASSLESYNEQFF
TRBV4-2	CASSQESLYEQYF
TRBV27	CASSLSGQGAGQYF
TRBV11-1	CASSGNWGRDEQYF
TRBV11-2	CASSFVRISYEQYF
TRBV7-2	CASSAPGGTGELFF
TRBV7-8	CASSSGLDYGGYTF
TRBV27	CASKYTGGNQPQHF
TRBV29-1	CSVLGRVTDTQYF
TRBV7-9	CASSLQGRYTF
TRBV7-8	CASSVGQGFQPQHF
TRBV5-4	CASSLGGSNQPQHF